This T cell receptor beta chain stems from a study of control samples from healthy donors and cancer patients (dated by TCRdb to about 2020). The V end gives up 6 bases and the J end 6 bases, leaving 9 bases in the junction not matched to a gene. CDR1 KGHSH and CDR2 LQKENI were looked up in the germline V gene. The CDR3 covers 15 residues, taking in both the cysteine and the phenylalanine. Only the CDR3 region is kept as DNA, spanning 45 bases read in frame from base 1. Library preparation was by the immunoSEQ multiplex PCR assay. Sourced from immuneACCESS, this table was stored by TCRdb with only in-frame sequences that have V and J called. A share of the clones is absent; for the studies checked, an unresolved V gene accounts for under half, and the remainder has no known explanation. Here the sample has about 150,000 clones; 93% occur a single time. Of the sample, 2% to 2.5% falls within the top ten clones.

About this clone itself: Which antigen it targets is not known. Base qualities are missing; no much larger clone stands one base away.

This sequence uses TRBV18 and TRBJ2-2; TRBD2 fits 8 bases in the junction. The source is a man between 45 and 60 years old in good health. The specimen sequenced was blood. The nucleotide sequence reads as follows: TGTGCCAGCTCGCAGTCTCCTAGCGGGTCCGGGGAGCTGTTTTTT. This sequence encodes CASSQSPSGSGELFF.